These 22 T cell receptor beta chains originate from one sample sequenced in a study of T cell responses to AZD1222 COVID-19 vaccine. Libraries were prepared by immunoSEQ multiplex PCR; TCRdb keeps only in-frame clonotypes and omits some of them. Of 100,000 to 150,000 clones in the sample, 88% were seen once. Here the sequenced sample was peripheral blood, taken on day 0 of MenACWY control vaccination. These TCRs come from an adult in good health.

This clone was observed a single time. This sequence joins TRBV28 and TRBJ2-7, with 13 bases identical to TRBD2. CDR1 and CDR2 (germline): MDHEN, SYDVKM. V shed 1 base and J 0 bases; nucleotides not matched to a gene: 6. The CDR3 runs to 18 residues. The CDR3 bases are TGTGCCAGCAGTTTATCCGGACTAGCGGGAGCTCGCTCCTACGAGCAGTACTTC. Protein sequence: CASSLSGLAGARSYEQYF.

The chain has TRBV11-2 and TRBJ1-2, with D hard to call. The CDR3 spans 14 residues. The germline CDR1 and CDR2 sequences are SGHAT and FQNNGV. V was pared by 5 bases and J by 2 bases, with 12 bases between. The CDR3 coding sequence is TGTGCCAGCAGCCAAACGACGGGAAACTATGGCTACACCTTC. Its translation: CASSQTTGNYGYTF. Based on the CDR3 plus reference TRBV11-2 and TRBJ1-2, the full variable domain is EAGVAQSPRYKIIEKRQSVAFWCNPISGHATLYWYQQILGQGPKLLIQFQNNGVVDDSQLPKDRFSAERLKGVDSTLKIQPAKLEDSAVYLCASSQTTGNYGYTFGSGTRLTVV.

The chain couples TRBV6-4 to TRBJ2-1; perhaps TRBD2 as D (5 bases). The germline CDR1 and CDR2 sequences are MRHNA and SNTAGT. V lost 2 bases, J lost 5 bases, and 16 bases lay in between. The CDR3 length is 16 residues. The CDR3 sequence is CASSDNAGTAHNEQFF. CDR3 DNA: TGTGCCAGCAGTGACAATGCGGGTACGGCCCACAATGAGCAGTTCTTC.

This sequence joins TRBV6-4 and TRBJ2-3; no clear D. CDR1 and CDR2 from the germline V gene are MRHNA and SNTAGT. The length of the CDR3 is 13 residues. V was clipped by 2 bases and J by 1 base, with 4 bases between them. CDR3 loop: CASSDRGTDTQYF. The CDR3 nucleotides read TGTGCCAGCAGTGACAGGGGCACAGATACGCAGTATTTT.

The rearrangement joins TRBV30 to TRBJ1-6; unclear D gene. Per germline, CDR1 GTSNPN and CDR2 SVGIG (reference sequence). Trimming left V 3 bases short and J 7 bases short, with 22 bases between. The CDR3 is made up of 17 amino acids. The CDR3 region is CAWSAPRASFDNSPLHF. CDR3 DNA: TGTGCCTGGAGCGCACCAAGGGCCTCTTTCGACAATTCACCCCTCCACTTT.

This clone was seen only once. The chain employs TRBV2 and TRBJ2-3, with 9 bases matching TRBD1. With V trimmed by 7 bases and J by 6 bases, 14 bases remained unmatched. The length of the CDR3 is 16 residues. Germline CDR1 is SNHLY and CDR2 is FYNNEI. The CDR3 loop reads CASITGPGTGSDTQYF. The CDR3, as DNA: TGTGCCAGCATCACCGGTCCCGGGACAGGGTCCGATACGCAGTATTTT.

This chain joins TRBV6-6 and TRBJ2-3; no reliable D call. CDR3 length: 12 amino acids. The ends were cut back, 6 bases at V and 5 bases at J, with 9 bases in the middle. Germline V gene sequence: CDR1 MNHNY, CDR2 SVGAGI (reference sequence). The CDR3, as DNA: TGTGCCAGCAGGGGTTACAGAGATACGCAGTATTTT. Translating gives CASRGYRDTQYF.

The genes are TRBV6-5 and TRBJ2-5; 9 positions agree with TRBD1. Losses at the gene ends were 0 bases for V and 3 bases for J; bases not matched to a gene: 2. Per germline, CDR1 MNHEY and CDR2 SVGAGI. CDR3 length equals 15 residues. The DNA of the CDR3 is TGTGCCAGCAGTTACTCCGGGACAGGGAAAGAGACCCAGTACTTC. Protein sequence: CASSYSGTGKETQYF.

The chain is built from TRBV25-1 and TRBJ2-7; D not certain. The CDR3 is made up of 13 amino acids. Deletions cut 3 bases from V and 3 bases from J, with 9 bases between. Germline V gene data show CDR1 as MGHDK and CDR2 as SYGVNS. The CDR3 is CASSDLAGYEQYF. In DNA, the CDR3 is TGTGCCAGCAGTGACCTGGCCGGCTACGAGCAGTACTTC.

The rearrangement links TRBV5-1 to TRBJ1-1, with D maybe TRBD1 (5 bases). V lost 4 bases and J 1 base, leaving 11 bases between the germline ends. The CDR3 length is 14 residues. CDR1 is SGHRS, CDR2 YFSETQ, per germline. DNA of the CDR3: TGCGCCAGCAGCGGGGCCCCGGCGAACACTGAAGCTTTCTTT. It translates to CASSGAPANTEAFF.

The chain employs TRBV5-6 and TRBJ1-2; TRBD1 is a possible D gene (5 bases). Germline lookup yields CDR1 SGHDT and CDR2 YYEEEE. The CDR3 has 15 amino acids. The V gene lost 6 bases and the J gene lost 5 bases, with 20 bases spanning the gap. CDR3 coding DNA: TGTGCCAGCACCCCCCGATACGGGGGTGGATATGGCTACACCTTC. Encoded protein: CASTPRYGGGYGYTF.

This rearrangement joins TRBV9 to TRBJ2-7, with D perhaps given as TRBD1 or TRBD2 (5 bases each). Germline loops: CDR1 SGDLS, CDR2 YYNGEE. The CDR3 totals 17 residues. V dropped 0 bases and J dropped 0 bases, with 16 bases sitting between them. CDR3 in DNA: TGTGCCAGCAGCGTAGGTGGTGGTGGGACGGACTCCTACGAGCAGTACTTC. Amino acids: CASSVGGGGTDSYEQYF.

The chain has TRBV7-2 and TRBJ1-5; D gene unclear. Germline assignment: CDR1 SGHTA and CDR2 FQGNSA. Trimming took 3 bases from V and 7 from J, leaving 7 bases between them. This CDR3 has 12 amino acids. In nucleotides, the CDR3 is TGTGCCAGCAGCTTTGGGCAACAGCCCCAGCATTTT. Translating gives CASSFGQQPQHF.

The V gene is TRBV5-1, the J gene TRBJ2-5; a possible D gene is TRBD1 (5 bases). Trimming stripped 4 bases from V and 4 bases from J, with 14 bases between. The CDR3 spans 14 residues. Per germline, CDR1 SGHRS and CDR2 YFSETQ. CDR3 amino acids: CASSDPSRVETQYF. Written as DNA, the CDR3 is TGCGCCAGCAGCGACCCCTCCAGGGTAGAGACCCAGTACTTC.

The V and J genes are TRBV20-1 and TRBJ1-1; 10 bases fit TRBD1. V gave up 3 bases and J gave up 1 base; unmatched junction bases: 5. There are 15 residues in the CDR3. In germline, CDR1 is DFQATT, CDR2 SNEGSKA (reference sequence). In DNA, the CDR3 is TGCAGTGCTAGTCCCGGGACAGGGGCGAACACTGAAGCTTTCTTT. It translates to CSASPGTGANTEAFF.

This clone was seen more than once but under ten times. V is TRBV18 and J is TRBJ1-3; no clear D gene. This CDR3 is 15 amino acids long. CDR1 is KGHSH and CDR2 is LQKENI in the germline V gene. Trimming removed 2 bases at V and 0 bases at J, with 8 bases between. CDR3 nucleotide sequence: TGTGCCAGCTCACCATCCATACTCTCTGGAAACACCATATATTTT. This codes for CASSPSILSGNTIYF.

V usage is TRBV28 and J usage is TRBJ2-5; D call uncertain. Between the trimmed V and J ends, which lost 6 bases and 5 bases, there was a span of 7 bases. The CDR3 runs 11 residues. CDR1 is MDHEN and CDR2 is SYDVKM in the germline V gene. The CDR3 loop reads CASSFWETQYF. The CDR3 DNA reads TGTGCCAGCAGCTTTTGGGAGACCCAGTACTTC.

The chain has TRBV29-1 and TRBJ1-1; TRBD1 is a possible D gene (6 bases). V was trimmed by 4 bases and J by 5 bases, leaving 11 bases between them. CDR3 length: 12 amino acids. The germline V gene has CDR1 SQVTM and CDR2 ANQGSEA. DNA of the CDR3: TGCAGCGTTGCTGGGACATTGACTGAAGCTTTCTTT. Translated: CSVAGTLTEAFF.

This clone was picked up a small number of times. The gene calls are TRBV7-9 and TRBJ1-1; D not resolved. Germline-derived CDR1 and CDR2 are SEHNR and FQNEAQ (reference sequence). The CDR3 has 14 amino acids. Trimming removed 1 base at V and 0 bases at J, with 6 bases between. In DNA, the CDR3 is TGTGCCAGCAGCTTAGTGGAGGTGAACACTGAAGCTTTCTTT. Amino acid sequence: CASSLVEVNTEAFF.

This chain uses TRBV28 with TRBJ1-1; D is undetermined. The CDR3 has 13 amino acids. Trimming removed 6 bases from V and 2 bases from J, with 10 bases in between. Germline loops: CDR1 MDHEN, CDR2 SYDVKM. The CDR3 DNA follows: TGTGCCAGCAGCCCAAGACAAAACACTGAAGCTTTCTTT. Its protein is CASSPRQNTEAFF.

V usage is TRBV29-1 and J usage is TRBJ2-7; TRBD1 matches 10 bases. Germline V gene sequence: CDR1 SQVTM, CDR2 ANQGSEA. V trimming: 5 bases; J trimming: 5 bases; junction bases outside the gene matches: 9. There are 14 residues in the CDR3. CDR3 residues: CSVLSGTGDHEQYF. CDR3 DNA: TGCAGCGTTTTATCCGGGACAGGGGACCACGAGCAGTACTTC.

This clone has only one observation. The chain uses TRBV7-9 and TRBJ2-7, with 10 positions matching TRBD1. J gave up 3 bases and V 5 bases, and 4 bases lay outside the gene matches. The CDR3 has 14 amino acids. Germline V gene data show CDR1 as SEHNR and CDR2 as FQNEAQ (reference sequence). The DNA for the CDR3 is TGTGCCAGCAGCCACCGGACAGGGGGCTACGAGCAGTACTTC. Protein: CASSHRTGGYEQYF.